The subject of this entry is one T cell receptor (beta chain). Its antigen is not known. The record originates from a study of T cell responses to AZD1222 COVID-19 vaccine. Study-wide results and caveats: An increase in Spike-specific TCR breadth and depth was observed after two AZD1222 doses.

This CDR3 has 15 amino acids. The germline gives CDR1 LGHDT, CDR2 YNNKEL (reference sequence). V was trimmed by 4 bases and J by 7 bases, leaving 19 bases between them. The protocol was immunoSEQ multiplex PCR, while the TCRdb copy is restricted to in-frame clones and leaves out a portion. Of about 130,000 clones listed, about nine tenths are singletons. This receptor was obtained from an adult in good health. The chain is built from TRBV3-1 (or the pseudogene TRBV3-2) and TRBJ1-2, with D perhaps TRBD1 (5 bases). Sequencing used peripheral blood, obtained on day 0 of AZD1222 vaccination. As DNA, the CDR3 is TGTGCCAGCAGCCTTTGGGAATCGGGGACGCCTGGCTACACCTTC. Protein: CASSLWESGTPGYTF.